A single sample gave rise to the 10 T cell receptor beta chains below, sequenced in a study of blood T cell repertoires in COVID-19 (TCRdb year 2020). The method was the immunoSEQ multiplex PCR assay. TCRdb mirrors the immuneACCESS table, restricted to in-frame sequences. Some clones are absent from its copies; in checked studies, under half trace to an unresolved V gene, and the reason for the others is unknown. Within this sample are 150,000 to 200,000 clones, with 85% to 90% of them counted one time only. The ten largest clones add up to about 10% of the sample. The specimen was peripheral blood. These receptor sequences come from a woman aged 60-75 years with COVID-19, enrolled during active disease.

The J gene is TRBJ2-7, the V gene TRBV28, with D possibly matching TRBD1 (5 bases). The germline V and J ends were trimmed by 7 bases and 0 bases, with 13 bases remaining between them. The CDR3 is 14 residues long. CDR1 MDHEN and CDR2 SYDVKM come from the germline V gene. CDR3 protein: CASTKDTHSYEQYF. The CDR3 DNA reads TGTGCCAGCACCAAGGACACGCACTCCTACGAGCAGTACTTC.

This chain uses TRBV24-1 with TRBJ2-3; 12 nucleotides agree with TRBD2. The trim removed 1 base at V and 5 bases at J, leaving 12 bases unmatched. Per the germline V gene, CDR1 is KGHDR and CDR2 is SFDVKD. The CDR3 consists of 19 residues. CDR3 amino acids: CATSDFGTSGFPAGDTQYF. In DNA, the CDR3 is TGTGCCACCAGTGATTTCGGGACTAGCGGGTTCCCCGCCGGAGATACGCAGTATTTT.

The chain employs TRBV3-1 (or the pseudogene TRBV3-2) and TRBJ2-4, with 14 bases that match TRBD2. Trimming cost V 3 bases and J 9 bases; bases outside gene matches: 19. This CDR3 is built from 20 residues. From germline, CDR1 is LGHDT and CDR2 YNNKEL (reference sequence). The CDR3 bases are TGTGCCAGCAGCCAGGGAGGTCTTGGGACTAGCGGGGGCGGGCGGGTCATTCAGTACTTC. Residues: CASSQGGLGTSGGGRVIQYF.

This chain connects TRBV6-4 to TRBJ2-1; possibly TRBD2 for D (6 bases). The CDR3 spans 15 residues. CDR1 and CDR2 from the germline V gene are MRHNA and SNTAGT. Trimming cost V 0 bases and J 2 bases, with 8 bases left between them. CDR3 loop: CASSDSGGPYNEQFF. The CDR3 DNA sequence: TGTGCCAGCAGTGACTCAGGAGGGCCCTACAATGAGCAGTTCTTC.

For the CDR3, the DNA is TGTGCCAGCAGTTTTTTTCTGGCACTGAACACTGAAGCTTTCTTT. Translation gives CASSFFLALNTEAFF. The chain employs TRBV13 and TRBJ1-1; D gene ambiguous. The CDR3 runs 15 residues. The germline V and J ends were trimmed by 6 bases and 0 bases, with 14 bases remaining between them. Germline V gene sequence: CDR1 PRHDT, CDR2 FYEKMQ (reference sequence).

For the CDR3, the DNA is TGTGCCAGCAGTCCTTGGACAGCTGGCTACACCTTC. This sequence encodes CASSPWTAGYTF. The V and J genes are TRBV12-3 or TRBV12-4 and TRBJ1-2; D may be TRBD1 (6 bases). The CDR3 sequence is 12 residues long. The germline V and J ends were trimmed by 5 bases and 7 bases, with 11 bases remaining between them.

The chain joins TRBV6-5 to TRBJ1-5; D gene uncertain. V shed 7 bases and J shed 0 bases, with 13 bases lying between them. CDR1 MNHEY and CDR2 SVGAGI come from the germline V gene. The CDR3 is made up of 15 amino acids. CDR3 protein: CASILTFYSNQPQHF. For the CDR3, the DNA is TGTGCCAGCATTCTGACATTCTATAGCAATCAGCCCCAGCATTTT.

The gene calls are TRBV30 and TRBJ1-2, with D maybe TRBD1 (5 bases). The germline V and J ends were trimmed by 3 bases and 6 bases, with 20 bases remaining between them. Per the germline V gene, CDR1 is GTSNPN and CDR2 is SVGIG (reference sequence). The CDR3 loop spans 15 amino acids. The CDR3 is CAWRTAGISLHGYTF. The CDR3 region has the DNA TGTGCCTGGAGGACAGCGGGGATAAGTCTTCATGGCTACACCTTC.

This clone was counted once. CDR3 DNA sequence: TGTGCCAGCAGGGAGATTGAGGGGGCCGGGGAGCTGTTTTTT. Translation gives CASREIEGAGELFF. The V and J genes are TRBV7-6 and TRBJ2-2, with D tentatively TRBD1 (6 bases). The CDR3 runs 14 residues. Trimming stripped 6 bases from V and 6 bases from J, with 14 bases between. CDR1 and CDR2 (germline): SGHVS, FNYEAQ.

The rearrangement uses TRBV7-3 and TRBJ2-2, with 10 bases fitting TRBD1. J gave up 5 bases and V 5 bases, and 5 bases lay outside the gene matches. This CDR3 spans 15 amino acids. Germline lookup yields CDR1 SGHTA and CDR2 FQGTGA. This CDR3 is CASSQDRGRTGELFF. CDR3 bases: TGTGCCAGCAGCCAGGACAGGGGGAGGACCGGGGAGCTGTTTTTT.